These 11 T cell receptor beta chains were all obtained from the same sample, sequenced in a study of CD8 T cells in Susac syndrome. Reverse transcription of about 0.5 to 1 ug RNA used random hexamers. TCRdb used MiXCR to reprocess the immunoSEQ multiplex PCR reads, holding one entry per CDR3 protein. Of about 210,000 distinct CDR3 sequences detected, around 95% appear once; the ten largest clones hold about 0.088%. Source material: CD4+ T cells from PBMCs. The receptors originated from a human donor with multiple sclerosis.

The CDR3 sequence: CASSVELAATYEQYF. In DNA, the CDR3 is TGTGCCAGCAGCGTAGAATTAGCGGCAACCTACGAGCAGTACTTC. The V gene is TRBV9, the J gene TRBJ2-7, with a possible D match to TRBD2 (6 bases). In germline, CDR1 is SGDLS, CDR2 YYNGEE. With 0 bases removed from V and 2 bases from J, the gap between germline ends came to 12 bases. The CDR3 length is 15 residues.

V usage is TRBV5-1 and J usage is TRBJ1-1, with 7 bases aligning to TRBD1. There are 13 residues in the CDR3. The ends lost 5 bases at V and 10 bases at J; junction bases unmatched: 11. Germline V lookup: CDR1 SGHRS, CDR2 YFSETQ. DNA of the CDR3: TGCGCCAGCAGTTACAGGGAAAGGGGGCCAGCTTTCTTT. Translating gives CASSYRERGPAFF.

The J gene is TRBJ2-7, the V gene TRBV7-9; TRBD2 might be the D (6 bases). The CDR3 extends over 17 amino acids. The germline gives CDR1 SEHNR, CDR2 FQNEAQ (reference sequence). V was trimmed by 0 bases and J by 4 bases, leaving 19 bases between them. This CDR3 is CASSLAGGPKERYEQYF. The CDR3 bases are TGTGCCAGCAGCTTAGCGGGAGGTCCAAAGGAACGATACGAGCAGTACTTC.

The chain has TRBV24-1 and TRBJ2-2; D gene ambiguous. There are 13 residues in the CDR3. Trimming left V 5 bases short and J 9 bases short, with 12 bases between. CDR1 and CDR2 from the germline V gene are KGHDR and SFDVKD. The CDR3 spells CATSAAGDRELFF. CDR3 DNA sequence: TGTGCCACCAGTGCGGCTGGTGATAGGGAGCTGTTTTTT.

This CDR3 reads CALGLAVSPGEQYF. In DNA form, the CDR3 reads TGTGCCTTGGGGCTAGCGGTCTCCCCGGGCGAGCAGTACTTC. The gene calls are TRBV7-9 and TRBJ2-7, with TRBD2 matching 7 bases. The CDR3 covers 14 residues. V shed 11 bases and J 6 bases; nucleotides not matched to a gene: 16. Germline V gives CDR1 SEHNR, CDR2 FQNEAQ (reference sequence).

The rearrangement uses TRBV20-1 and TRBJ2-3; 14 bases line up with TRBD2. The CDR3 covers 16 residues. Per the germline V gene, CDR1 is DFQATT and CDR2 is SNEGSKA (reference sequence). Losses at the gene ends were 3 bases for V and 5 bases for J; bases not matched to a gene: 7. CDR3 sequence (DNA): TGCAGTGCTAGTCAGACTAGCGGGAGGGATGTAGATACGCAGTATTTT. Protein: CSASQTSGRDVDTQYF.

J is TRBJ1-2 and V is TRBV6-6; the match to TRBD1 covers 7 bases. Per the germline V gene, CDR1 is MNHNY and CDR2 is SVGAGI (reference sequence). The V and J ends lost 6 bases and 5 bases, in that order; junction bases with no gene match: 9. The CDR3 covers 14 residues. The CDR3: CASSPGTALYGYTF. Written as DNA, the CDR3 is TGTGCCAGCAGCCCGGGGACAGCGCTATATGGCTACACCTTC.

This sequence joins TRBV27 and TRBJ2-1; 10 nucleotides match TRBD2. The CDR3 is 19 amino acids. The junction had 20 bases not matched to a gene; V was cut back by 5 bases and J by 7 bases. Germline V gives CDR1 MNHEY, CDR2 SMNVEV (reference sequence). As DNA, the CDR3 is TGTGCCAGCAGTCCAATGCCGGGGCTAGCGGGAGCCCGAGGGAATGAGCAGTTCTTC. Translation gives CASSPMPGLAGARGNEQFF.

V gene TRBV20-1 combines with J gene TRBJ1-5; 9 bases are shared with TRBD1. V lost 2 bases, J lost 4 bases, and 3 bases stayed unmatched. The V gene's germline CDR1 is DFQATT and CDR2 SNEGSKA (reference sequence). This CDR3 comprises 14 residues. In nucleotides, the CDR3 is TGCAGTGCTAGAAGGGACAGGGCAAATCAGCCCCAGCATTTT. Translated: CSARRDRANQPQHF.

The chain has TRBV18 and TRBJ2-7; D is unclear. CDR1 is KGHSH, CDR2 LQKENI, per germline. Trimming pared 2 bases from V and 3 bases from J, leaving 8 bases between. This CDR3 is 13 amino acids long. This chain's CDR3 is CASSPSLNYEQYF. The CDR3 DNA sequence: TGTGCCAGCTCACCAAGTCTTAACTACGAGCAGTACTTC.

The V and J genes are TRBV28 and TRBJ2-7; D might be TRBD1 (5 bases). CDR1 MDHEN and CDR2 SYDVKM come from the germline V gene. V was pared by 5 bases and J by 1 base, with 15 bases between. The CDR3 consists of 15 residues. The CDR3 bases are TGTGCCAGCAGTCCCACTTGGACATCATCCTACGAGCAGTACTTC. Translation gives CASSPTWTSSYEQYF.